This T cell receptor (beta chain) is from a study of lymphopenia after photon versus proton radiotherapy. The V and J ends lost 6 bases and 3 bases, in that order; junction bases with no gene match: 8. The CDR3 has 14 amino acids. From germline, CDR1 is ENHRY and CDR2 SYGVKD. Some clones are missing from TCRdb's copy, which holds only in-frame ones; the method was immunoSEQ multiplex PCR. The sample records around 66,000 clones, more than 75% being singletons. The sequencing used peripheral blood, collected from a patient treated with photon-based radiotherapy. This chain uses TRBV10-3 with TRBJ2-7; 7 positions agree with TRBD1. This receptor was taken from a man aged 40-49 years with gastric cancer. The CDR3 sequence is CAIRDYGQDYEQYF. The CDR3 DNA reads as TGTGCCATCAGAGACTACGGACAGGACTACGAGCAGTACTTC.